This TCR beta chain was identified in a study of shared clonotypes between healthy human individuals. Study-level points and caveats: On the whole, naive subsets had larger estimated richness than memory subsets had. Generation probabilities were higher for clonotypes shared across all four sorted-subset donors than for unshared ones. Some naive CD4 clonotypes, 4% to 6%, turned up in common across a handful of donors.

CDR1 SGHRS and CDR2 YFSETQ come from the germline V gene. The CDR3 runs 14 residues. V was pared by 0 bases and J by 2 bases, with 0 bases of the junction left unmatched. The authors divided CD4+ cells into CD45RA+ naive and CD45RA-negative memory subsets. With respect to this clone: The antigen remains undetermined. The sample contains more than one DNA sequence encoding this CDR3.

TCRdb's table, derived via immunoSEQ multiplex PCR, lists solely in-frame clones and lacks some. This sample yields 2 million to 2.5 million clones, of which approximately 94% are seen a single time; approximately 0.13% belongs to the top ten. The clonotype was recovered from a young man in good health. Input material: naive CD4+ T cells sorted from blood. The sample's subset: CD45RA+ positively selected. V gene TRBV5-1 combines with J gene TRBJ2-5; 8 bases fit TRBD2. CDR3 sequence reads: CASSLERGQETQYF. CDR3 in DNA: TGCGCCAGCAGCTTGGAGCGGGGGCAAGAGACCCAGTACTTC.